This T cell receptor beta chain came from a study of human T cells and chemical hapten exposure. Someone pulled total RNA out of unfractionated whole blood. This clonotype was seen repeatedly, ten times or more. How the authors handled the data: Per-sample TCR counts ranged from roughly 20,000 to 700,000, median around 96,000. From the 5' RACE reads, TCRdb called clonotypes with MiXCR, one entry per CDR3 protein. Here the V and J calls rest on TCRdb's processing, not on the authors' analysis. The data hold about 81,000 distinct CDR3 sequences, with more than 7.5% observed a single time. J lost 6 bases, V lost 4 bases, and 6 bases had no gene match. The CDR3 extends over 14 amino acids. Germline loops: CDR1 SGHRS, CDR2 YFSETQ.

The chain uses TRBV5-1 and TRBJ1-3, with 8 bases identical to TRBD1. This receptor was obtained from a male donor in good health. The CDR3 nucleotides are TGCGCCAGCAGCGCCGGGACAGGCCTAAACACCATATATTTT. It translates to CASSAGTGLNTIYF.